This T cell receptor (beta chain) was identified during a study of blood T cell repertoires in COVID-19 (dated by TCRdb to the early 2020s). Study-level background: Collaborator samples came from the United States, Italy and Spain and covered acute and convalescent phases of COVID-19. The prospective study material was composed of cDNA or gDNA derived from T cells, B-cell-depleted T cells, or PBMCs. Deeply sampled blood TCRbeta repertoires from subjects exposed to, actively infected with, or recovered from COVID-19 were included in the dataset. The repertoires were released in a freely available public database intended as a resource for research on the immune response to SARS-CoV-2. Samples came from the ongoing ImmuneRACE study (first 160 participants) plus 1,254 subjects from 6 global collaborators. The sample metadata nearly always contained a de-identified subject ID, COVID-19 status, age in years and sex. Where HLA class I and class II types were available, the types were taken from metadata supplied by the sample provider, not from assay-based typing. On the study overall, not on this receptor specifically: The quantity of clinical and demographic metadata differed by source and by participant and was supplied without curation.

Worth noting for this clone: The clone's antigen remains unknown. Base qualities are not provided; no much larger clone lies one nucleotide away.

The immunoSEQ Assay, a bias-controlled multiplex PCR, was used to amplify TCRbeta CDR3 regions from genomic DNA. Under the source paper's analysis protocol: Nucleated cell counts per sample were estimated from amplification of reference gene primers within the assay. Sequence reads were collapsed and filtered to measure the absolute abundance of every unique TCRbeta CDR3 rearrangement. For each sample, productive Simpson clonality was calculated as the square root of Simpson's diversity index over productive rearrangements. Sourced from immuneACCESS, this table was stored by TCRdb with only in-frame sequences that have V and J called. A share of the clones is absent; for the studies checked, an unresolved V gene accounts for under half, and the remainder has no known explanation. D and trimming come from the DNA, and the V and J calls and clone size come from that table. This sample holds about 110,000 clones; about four fifths were observed only once. The ten largest clones add up to around 8% of the sample.

Collaborating institutions collected whole blood in K2EDTA tubes following their own protocols. For TCRbeta analysis, collaborators shipped samples as frozen whole blood, isolated PBMCs, or DNA extracted from either of those sample types. The sequence derives from a woman aged 40 to 55 with acute or convalescent COVID-19. Material for sequencing was peripheral blood.

The DNA sequence is given as TGTGCCAGCAGCCCGAACCTAGGGGTAATGAACACTGAAGCTTTCTTT. This translates into CASSPNLGVMNTEAFF. This chain joins TRBV14 to TRBJ1-1; perhaps TRBD1 is the D gene, with 5 bases matching. CDR1 is given as SGHDN and CDR2 as FVKESK, both from the germline V gene. Including the terminal cysteine and phenylalanine, the CDR3 comprises 16 residues. Only CDR3 DNA is held: 48 bases, read in frame from base 1. Trimming takes 4 bases from V and 0 bases from J, and the germline ends sit 15 bases apart.